These 13 T cell receptor beta chains share one sample of origin, sequenced in a study of T cell responses to AZD1222 COVID-19 vaccine. Profiling relied on immunoSEQ multiplex PCR, and the TCRdb table lists in-frame clones only, not all of them. The data hold about 120,000 clones, with approximately 90% observed a single time. The sequencing used peripheral blood, collected 28 days after the second AZD1222 dose. The source is an adult who received the AZD1222 COVID-19 vaccine.

The genes are TRBV27 and TRBJ1-1; tentative D call: TRBD1 (6 bases). The CDR3 loop spans 15 amino acids. CDR1 and CDR2 (germline): MNHEY, SMNVEV (reference sequence). V was clipped by 6 bases and J by 5 bases, with 19 bases between them. The CDR3 spells CASRRLQGGKTEAFF. The CDR3 bases are TGTGCCAGCAGGCGGCTACAGGGAGGGAAGACTGAAGCTTTCTTT.

This rearrangement joins TRBV7-9 to TRBJ2-7, with 8 bases fitting TRBD1. The CDR3 sequence is 14 residues long. CDR1 is SEHNR and CDR2 is FQNEAQ in the germline V gene (reference sequence). The junction had 4 bases not matched to a gene; V was cut back by 2 bases and J by 4 bases. The CDR3 here is CASSLNRGAYEQYF. Here the CDR3 DNA reads TGTGCCAGCAGCTTAAACAGGGGGGCTTACGAGCAGTACTTC.

The J gene is TRBJ1-4, the V gene TRBV5-1; D not certain. CDR3 size: 17 residues. Germline CDR1 SGHRS, CDR2 YFSETQ. The ends were cut back, 2 bases at V and 2 bases at J, with 16 bases in the middle. CDR3 sequence: CASSFLGGFGTNEKLFF. The CDR3 nucleotides are TGCGCCAGCAGCTTTCTCGGCGGATTCGGGACTAATGAAAAACTGTTTTTT.

The V call is TRBV19, the J call TRBJ2-1, with 11 bases identical to TRBD2. The germline gives CDR1 LNHDA, CDR2 SQIVND (reference sequence). The CDR3 contains 13 residues. With 6 bases clipped from V and 15 bases from J, the junction kept 10 bases outside the gene matches. The CDR3 DNA is TGTGCCAGTAGCCCATTAGCGGGGGGGCAACGGTTCTTC. This sequence encodes CASSPLAGGQRFF.

The chain has TRBV19 and TRBJ2-2, with 7 bases aligning to TRBD2. The junction had 7 bases not matched to a gene; V was cut back by 5 bases and J by 4 bases. Germline-derived CDR1 and CDR2 are LNHDA and SQIVND (reference sequence). The CDR3 spans 15 residues. CDR3 nucleotide sequence: TGTGCCAGTAGTCTGCAGGGCGGGGGCACCGGGGAGCTGTTTTTT. The encoded protein is CASSLQGGGTGELFF.

The rearrangement links TRBV30 to TRBJ1-5; D might be TRBD1 (5 bases). The CDR3 has 13 residues. The ends were cut back, 2 bases at V and 9 bases at J, with 14 bases in the middle. Germline CDR1 is GTSNPN and CDR2 is SVGIG (reference sequence). The CDR3 sequence is CAWSNRNQGPQHF. The CDR3 nucleotides read TGTGCCTGGAGTAATAGGAATCAGGGGCCCCAGCATTTT. The full variable domain, in which reference TRBV30 and TRBJ1-5 provide the parts outside the CDR3, is SQTIHQWPATLVQPVGSPLSLECTVEGTSNPNLYWYRQAAGRGLQLLFYSVGIGQISSEVPQNLSASRPQDRQFILSSKKLLLSDSGFYLCAWSNRNQGPQHFGDGTRLSIL.

The CDR3 protein is CASSLGPPRETQYF. CDR3 DNA: TGTGCCAGCAGCCTGGGACCCCCGAGAGAGACCCAGTACTTC. The V gene is TRBV6-2 or TRBV6-3, the J gene TRBJ2-5; perhaps D is TRBD1 or TRBD2 (5 bases each). Germline-derived CDR1 and CDR2 are MNHEY and SVGEGT. This CDR3 spans 14 amino acids. Trimming pared 6 bases from V and 4 bases from J, leaving 15 bases between.

The chain joins TRBV9 to TRBJ1-1, with a weak D call TRBD1 (5 bases). The V and J ends lost 7 bases and 0 bases respectively, with 10 bases between them. Germline V gene sequence: CDR1 SGDLS, CDR2 YYNGEE. The CDR3 has 13 amino acids. In nucleotides, the CDR3 is TGTGCCAGCGCGACAGACCTGAACACTGAAGCTTTCTTT. It translates to CASATDLNTEAFF.

The count of this clone is one. This chain connects TRBV6-6 to TRBJ1-2, with TRBD1 matching over 8 bases. With 5 bases clipped from V and 6 bases from J, the junction kept 14 bases outside the gene matches. CDR3 length equals 16 residues. CDR1 MNHNY and CDR2 SVGAGI come from the germline V gene (reference sequence). Written as DNA, the CDR3 is TGTGCCAGCAGTACCCTTTTTGGACAGGGAGCGGATGGCTACACCTTC. Residues: CASSTLFGQGADGYTF.

The gene calls are TRBV7-9 and TRBJ1-1; D might be TRBD1 (5 bases). The germline V gene has CDR1 SEHNR and CDR2 FQNEAQ (reference sequence). With 5 bases removed from V and 11 bases from J, the gap between germline ends came to 21 bases. This CDR3 is built from 14 residues. The DNA for the CDR3 is TGTGCCAGCAGCCTTTCGACAGCCCTCGGTGGGGCTTTCTTT. Protein sequence: CASSLSTALGGAFF.

The chain couples TRBV24-1 to TRBJ1-5; D gene ambiguous. V lost 6 bases to trimming and J lost 5 bases, with 13 bases between them. The CDR3 is 14 residues long. Germline V gene data show CDR1 as KGHDR and CDR2 as SFDVKD. CDR3 nucleotides: TGTGCCACCAGTTCTGGGCGGGAGTATCAGCCCCAGCATTTT. Its translation is CATSSGREYQPQHF.

The V and J genes are TRBV3-1 (or the pseudogene TRBV3-2) and TRBJ1-3; no reliable D call. Germline CDR1 reads LGHDT; CDR2 reads YNNKEL (reference sequence). Trimming stripped 2 bases from V and 0 bases from J, with 8 bases between. CDR3 size: 15 residues. The CDR3 loop is CASSQKQSSGNTIYF. In DNA form, the CDR3 reads TGTGCCAGCAGCCAAAAACAGAGCTCTGGAAACACCATATATTTT.

This chain uses TRBV5-4 with TRBJ2-5, with 15 positions matching TRBD2. J was trimmed by 2 bases and V by 2 bases; bases with no gene match: 1. The CDR3 runs to 16 residues. Germline lookup yields CDR1 SGHNT and CDR2 YYREEE (reference sequence). The CDR3 spells CASSLGLAGGQETQYF. DNA for the CDR3: TGTGCCAGCAGCTTAGGACTAGCGGGGGGGCAAGAGACCCAGTACTTC.